This is a list of T cell receptor beta chains from one sample in a study of T cell repertoires in cytomegalovirus infection. MiXCR, applied by TCRdb to the reads, yields one record per CDR3 protein. The repertoire holds 290,000 or so distinct CDR3 sequences, with roughly 25% as singletons. Sequencing was performed on PBMCs. The receptors were sampled from a human donor in good health (CMV status not recorded). Some clones in this sample may be carry-over from other donors' samples. The CDR3 runs from the conserved cysteine through the conserved F or W. D genes are given only for firm matches. Not every row has a clone size; where given, it reads once, few, many or a size class.

D gene	clone size	V gene	J gene	CDR3 length	CDR3 protein	CDR3 DNA
NA	NA	TRBV5-6	TRBJ2-5	15	CASTLTGTMKETQYF	TGTGCCAGCACTCTCACCGGGACGATGAAAGAGACCCAGTACTTC
NA	NA	TRBV7-9	TRBJ1-3	17	CASSLPGDGISGNTIYF	TGTGCCAGCAGCTTACCGGGGGACGGGATCTCTGGAAACACCATATATTTT
NA	many	TRBV7-3	TRBJ2-1	13	CASSKGQPNEQFF	TGTGCCAGCAGCAAAGGACAGCCCAATGAGCAGTTCTTC
NA	few	TRBV5-1	TRBJ2-1	16	CASSLGGGASYNEQFF	TGCGCCAGCAGCTTAGGGGGGGGGGCCTCCTACAATGAGCAGTTCTTC
NA	few	TRBV12-3/TRBV12-4	TRBJ2-2	14	CASSSGGRTGELFF	TGTGCCAGCAGTTCCGGGGGCCGGACCGGGGAGCTGTTTTTT
TRBD1	many	TRBV2	TRBJ2-7	16	CASSEAWDRVFYEQYF	TGTGCCAGCAGTGAAGCTTGGGACAGGGTATTCTACGAGCAGTACTTC
NA	NA	TRBV19	TRBJ2-3	14	CASTPGGGTDTQYF	TGTGCCAGTACCCCCGGGGGAGGCACAGATACGCAGTATTTT
TRBD2	NA	TRBV2	TRBJ2-1	15	CASRPTSGSYNEQFF	TGTGCCAGCAGGCCTACTAGCGGCTCCTACAATGAGCAGTTCTTC
NA	NA	TRBV12-3/TRBV12-4	TRBJ1-3	17	CASSFFTGARSGNTIYF	TGTGCCAGCAGTTTTTTTACCGGCGCGCGCTCTGGAAACACCATATATTTT
TRBD1	NA	TRBV28	TRBJ1-2	15	CASSDNRGRSYGYTF	TGTGCCAGCAGTGATAACAGGGGGCGAAGCTATGGCTACACCTTC
TRBD2	NA	TRBV7-9	TRBJ2-1	15	CASSSGLGSYNEQFF	TGTGCCAGCAGCTCGGGACTAGGATCCTACAATGAGCAGTTCTTC